One sample yielded the 32 T cell receptor beta chains listed below, sequenced in a study of cytomegalovirus exposure and HLA in healthy donors. The PCR contained 60 Vbeta and 13 Jbeta primers. Assay: immunoSEQ multiplex PCR; the TCRdb copy retains only in-frame clones and omits some. The sample lists about 160,000 clones, about 75% occurring once. Sequencing was done on a sample of PBMCs. The receptors here all came from a female donor in good health and CMV-seronegative.

The gene calls are TRBV4-2 and TRBJ1-2, with 11 bases aligning to TRBD1. The CDR3 extends over 15 amino acids. The junction had 9 bases not matched to a gene; V was cut back by 4 bases and J by 8 bases. CDR1 and CDR2 (germline): LGHNA, YNFKEQ. The CDR3 DNA reads as TGTGCCAGCAGCCTTCGGGACAGGGGGGCTGAAGGCTACACCTTC. This encodes CASSLRDRGAEGYTF.

CDR3 residues: CASSQDIQRGAIEQFF. DNA of the CDR3: TGTGCCAGCAGCCAAGATATCCAGCGGGGGGCGATTGAGCAGTTCTTC. V is TRBV4-2 and J is TRBJ2-1, with 9 bases aligning to TRBD2. The germline V gene has CDR1 LGHNA and CDR2 YNFKEQ. This CDR3 has 16 residues. J lost 9 bases, V lost 0 bases, and 9 bases had no gene match.

V and J are TRBV5-1 and TRBJ2-7; the match to TRBD2 covers 7 bases. The ends lost 0 bases at V and 5 bases at J; junction bases unmatched: 5. CDR1 SGHRS and CDR2 YFSETQ come from the germline V gene. CDR3 length equals 14 residues. DNA of the CDR3: TGCGCCAGCAGCTTGGTTGCGGGAGCCAACGAGCAGTACTTC. The encoded protein is CASSLVAGANEQYF.

Regarding this clone: At one boundary the junction diverges from the germline segment, which might be a read error. The chain combines TRBV5-6 with TRBJ2-1; D remains ambiguous. The CDR3 is 11 residues long. The germline CDR1 and CDR2 sequences are SGHDT and YYEEEE. CDR3: CTSSLFGEQFF. CDR3 DNA sequence: TGTACCAGCAGCCTCTTCGGGGAGCAGTTCTTC.

In this sample, this clone turned up once. V and J are TRBV7-8 and TRBJ2-7, with D perhaps TRBD2 (5 bases). The germline V gene has CDR1 SGHVS and CDR2 FQNEAQ. The CDR3 contains 16 residues. V lost 1 base to trimming and J lost 0 bases, with 13 bases between them. The DNA for the CDR3 is TGTGCCAGCAGCTTAGATGTCGGGGAAAGCTCCTACGAGCAGTACTTC. Translated: CASSLDVGESSYEQYF.

The V gene is TRBV7-8, the J gene TRBJ2-3; 9 positions match TRBD2. The CDR3 runs to 15 residues. J gave up 5 bases and V 5 bases, and 8 bases lay outside the gene matches. Germline V gene sequence: CDR1 SGHVS, CDR2 FQNEAQ. CDR3 in DNA: TGTGCCAGCAGCCCCTTAGCGGGGGTCAAAGATACGCAGTATTTT. The encoded protein is CASSPLAGVKDTQYF.

This clone was recorded only once. This rearrangement joins TRBV11-3 to TRBJ1-1, with 10 bases fitting TRBD1. V lost 4 bases, J lost 2 bases, and 4 bases stayed unmatched. The CDR3 sequence is 15 residues long. The germline CDR1 and CDR2 sequences are SGHNT and YENEEA. The CDR3: CASSSGQGSNTEAFF. The CDR3 nucleotides read TGTGCCAGCAGCTCGGGACAGGGGAGTAACACTGAAGCTTTCTTT.

The chain employs TRBV19 and TRBJ2-7; 7 bases agree with TRBD1. This CDR3 region has 13 residues. V was pared by 11 bases and J by 0 bases, with 7 bases of the junction left unmatched. Germline V gene sequence: CDR1 LNHDA, CDR2 SQIVND (reference sequence). The CDR3 nucleotides read TGTGCCTCTAAGGGGGCCTACTCCTACGAGCAGTACTTC. Protein: CASKGAYSYEQYF.

V and J are TRBV11-3 and TRBJ2-2; D not resolved. The CDR3 sequence is 13 residues long. Trimming cost V 5 bases and J 6 bases, with 10 bases left between them. CDR1 is SGHNT and CDR2 is YENEEA in the germline V gene. CDR3: CASSVGDAGELFF. CDR3 nucleotides: TGTGCCAGCAGCGTTGGAGACGCCGGGGAGCTGTTTTTT.

The rearrangement uses TRBV29-1 and TRBJ1-2; 8 bases fit TRBD1. This CDR3 contains 13 residues. Trimming at V came to 7 bases and at J to 8 bases, leaving 12 bases not matched to a gene. From germline, CDR1 is SQVTM and CDR2 ANQGSEA. CDR3 sequence (DNA): TGCAGCGAAGCCCAGGTGGGGACAGGAGGCTACACCTTC. Translating it yields CSEAQVGTGGYTF.

This sequence joins TRBV4-1 and TRBJ2-7, with no clear D. Trimming stripped 4 bases from V and 5 bases from J, with 18 bases between. The CDR3 extends over 15 amino acids. The germline V gene has CDR1 MGHRA and CDR2 YSYEKL. The CDR3 loop is CASSPFSGVPNEQYF. CDR3 coding DNA: TGCGCCAGCAGCCCCTTCTCAGGTGTACCAAACGAGCAGTACTTC.

The V and J genes are TRBV30 and TRBJ1-5, with 8 bases lining up with TRBD1. Germline CDR1 GTSNPN, CDR2 SVGIG (reference sequence). This CDR3 contains 15 residues. V lost 2 bases, J lost 0 bases, and 3 bases stayed unmatched. The CDR3 loop reads CAWSTGGYSNQPQHF. As DNA, the CDR3 is TGTGCCTGGAGTACAGGGGGGTATAGCAATCAGCCCCAGCATTTT.

V is TRBV5-1 and J is TRBJ1-6, with TRBD1 as a possible D gene (6 bases). The germline gives CDR1 SGHRS, CDR2 YFSETQ. V lost 7 bases to trimming and J lost 0 bases, with 32 bases between them. This CDR3 has 22 amino acids. In DNA form, the CDR3 reads TGCGCCAGCCCAGGAGGGGGGGTAAGACAAAATGCCTTGAGCTCCTATAATTCACCCCTCCACTTT. It encodes CASPGGGVRQNALSSYNSPLHF. The variable domain in full, with the rest retrieved from reference TRBV5-1 and TRBJ1-6, is KAGVTQTPRYLIKTRGQQVTLSCSPISGHRSVSWYQQTPGQGLQFLFEYFSETQRNKGNFPGRFSGRQFSNSRSEMNVSTLELGDSALYLCASPGGGVRQNALSSYNSPLHFGNGTRLTVT.

The chain joins TRBV28 to TRBJ1-5, with D unresolved. Germline CDR1 is MDHEN and CDR2 is SYDVKM. The CDR3 sequence is 13 residues long. V was clipped by 3 bases and J by 1 base, with 4 bases between them. The CDR3 nucleotides read TGTGCCAGCAGTTTCTTAAGCAATCAGCCCCAGCATTTT. This translates into CASSFLSNQPQHF. Full variable domain (rest looked up from reference TRBV28 and TRBJ1-5): DVKVTQSSRYLVKRTGEKVFLECVQDMDHENMFWYRQDPGLGLRLIYFSYDVKMKEKGDIPEGYSVSREKKERFSLILESASTNQTSMYLCASSFLSNQPQHFGDGTRLSIL.

This sequence joins TRBV5-1 and TRBJ1-1; tentatively, D is TRBD1 (6 bases). CDR1 and CDR2 (germline): SGHRS, YFSETQ. Trimming removed 1 base from V and 3 bases from J, with 19 bases in between. CDR3 length equals 17 residues. CDR3 loop: CASSLYLAGARDTEAFF. CDR3 coding DNA: TGCGCCAGCAGCTTGTATTTGGCAGGGGCACGAGACACTGAAGCTTTCTTT. The full variable domain, in which reference TRBV5-1 and TRBJ1-1 provide the parts outside the CDR3, is KAGVTQTPRYLIKTRGQQVTLSCSPISGHRSVSWYQQTPGQGLQFLFEYFSETQRNKGNFPGRFSGRQFSNSRSEMNVSTLELGDSALYLCASSLYLAGARDTEAFFGQGTRLTVV.

V usage is TRBV15 and J usage is TRBJ2-1; TRBD1 agrees at 8 bases. CDR1 is LNHNV and CDR2 is YYDKDF in the germline V gene (reference sequence). Trimming took 5 bases from V and 4 from J; bases not matched to a gene: 7. The CDR3 is 15 residues long. The CDR3 sequence: CATSGRQGIYNEQFF. Here the CDR3 DNA reads TGTGCCACCAGCGGCAGACAGGGGATTTACAATGAGCAGTTCTTC. Full variable domain (missing parts from reference TRBV15 and TRBJ2-1): DAMVIQNPRYQVTQFGKPVTLSCSQTLNHNVMYWYQQKSSQAPKLLFHYYDKDFNNEADTPDNFQSRRPNTSFCFLDIRSPGLGDTAMYLCATSGRQGIYNEQFFGPGTRLTVL.

The V gene is TRBV2, the J gene TRBJ1-5; TRBD1 agrees at 8 bases. The CDR3 extends over 15 amino acids. V dropped 8 bases and J dropped 2; count of bases not matched to a gene: 8. CDR1 is SNHLY, CDR2 FYNNEI, per germline. The CDR3 sequence is CASGIGQGGNQPQHF. DNA of the CDR3: TGTGCCAGCGGAATCGGACAGGGCGGCAATCAGCCCCAGCATTTT. Full variable domain (outside the CDR3, taken from reference TRBV2 and TRBJ1-5): EPEVTQTPSHQVTQMGQEVILRCVPISNHLYFYWYRQILGQKVEFLVSFYNNEISEKSEIFDDQFSVERPDGSNFTLKIRSTKLEDSAMYFCASGIGQGGNQPQHFGDGTRLSIL.

The chain links TRBV18 to TRBJ2-6; D might be TRBD1 (6 bases). The germline gives CDR1 KGHSH, CDR2 LQKENI. The CDR3 covers 16 residues. The V end was cut by 5 bases, the J end by 3 bases, with 14 bases between. In DNA, the CDR3 is TGTGCCAGCTCAGCACTCCAGGGGAGTGGGGCCAACGTCCTGACTTTC. Amino acids: CASSALQGSGANVLTF.

V is TRBV6-5 and J is TRBJ1-2, with D unclear. The CDR3 length is 13 residues. Germline V lookup: CDR1 MNHEY, CDR2 SVGAGI. Trimming pared 8 bases from V and 0 bases from J, leaving 10 bases between. In nucleotides, the CDR3 is TGTGCCAGCCGGGGTTCCTCTAACTATGGCTACACCTTC. Its translation: CASRGSSNYGYTF.

The chain joins TRBV6-5 to TRBJ2-3, with 7 bases lining up with TRBD2. From germline, CDR1 is MNHEY and CDR2 SVGAGI. The V and J ends lost 6 bases and 0 bases, in that order; junction bases with no gene match: 6. The CDR3 runs 15 residues. CDR3 sequence reads: CASRPWRESTDTQYF. In DNA, the CDR3 is TGTGCCAGCAGGCCATGGCGGGAGAGCACAGATACGCAGTATTTT.

CDR3 in DNA: TGTGCCAGCAGTTACGGGACAGCAAGAACTAACTATGGCTACACCTTC. Translated: CASSYGTARTNYGYTF. The chain couples TRBV6-5 to TRBJ1-2, with TRBD1 matching 7 bases. The CDR3 totals 16 residues. The V gene end was trimmed by 2 bases and the J gene end by 0 bases; junction bases not matched to a gene: 6. The germline V gene has CDR1 MNHEY and CDR2 SVGAGI.

The table lists this clone with a few counts. The rearrangement joins TRBV5-4 to TRBJ2-4; D is perhaps TRBD1 (6 bases). V gave up 0 bases and J gave up 6 bases, with 13 bases separating them. Germline lookup yields CDR1 SGHNT and CDR2 YYREEE (reference sequence). The CDR3 is 15 residues long. The CDR3 sequence: CASSLAPGVPNIQYF. CDR3 bases: TGTGCCAGCAGCTTGGCACCAGGGGTCCCAAACATTCAGTACTTC.

V is TRBV7-6 and J is TRBJ2-7; the D gene is possibly TRBD1 (6 bases). The CDR3 is 14 residues long. Germline CDR1 and CDR2: SGHVS and FNYEAQ. Trimming removed 1 base at V and 2 bases at J, with 9 bases between. The CDR3, as DNA: TGTGCCAGCAGCTTAGATACAGGGCCCTACGAGCAGTACTTC. This encodes CASSLDTGPYEQYF.

The chain couples TRBV27 to TRBJ2-7; 9 bases agree with TRBD2. CDR1 is MNHEY and CDR2 is SMNVEV in the germline V gene (reference sequence). After removal of 3 bases from V and 2 bases from J, the junction contained 5 bases not matched to a gene. The CDR3 is 15 amino acids. The CDR3 loop reads CASSLIAGDPYEQYF. CDR3 bases: TGTGCCAGCAGTTTGATAGCGGGGGATCCCTACGAGCAGTACTTC.

The chain combines TRBV9 with TRBJ1-3; 7 bases fit TRBD1. Trimming took 3 bases from V and 3 from J; bases not matched to a gene: 9. CDR3 length: 16 residues. CDR1 SGDLS and CDR2 YYNGEE come from the germline V gene. The CDR3 region is CASSASGDSYGNTIYF. The CDR3 bases are TGTGCCAGCAGCGCTTCGGGGGACAGCTATGGAAACACCATATATTTT. The entire variable domain, with the rest obtained from reference TRBV9 and TRBJ1-3, is as follows: DSGVTQTPKHLITATGQRVTLRCSPRSGDLSVYWYQQSLDQGLQFLIQYYNGEERAKGNILERFSAQQFPDLHSELNLSSLELGDSALYFCASSASGDSYGNTIYFGEGSWLTVV.

The rearrangement uses TRBV7-6 and TRBJ2-6, with 8 nucleotides matching TRBD1. The CDR3 extends over 19 amino acids. Germline assignment: CDR1 SGHVS and CDR2 FNYEAQ. The junction had 10 bases not matched to a gene; V was cut back by 2 bases and J by 1 base. The CDR3 DNA sequence: TGTGCCAGCAGCTTAAGGCCAGGGGGCGAGGTATCTGGGGCCAACGTCCTGACTTTC. This gives the protein CASSLRPGGEVSGANVLTF.

V usage is TRBV28 and J usage is TRBJ1-1; 8 nucleotides align to TRBD1. The CDR3 has 14 amino acids. The germline CDR1 and CDR2 sequences are MDHEN and SYDVKM. The V segment lost 6 bases and the J segment 1 base; nucleotides outside the gene matches: 4. The CDR3 loop reads CASRYGQGNTEAFF. The DNA of the CDR3 is TGTGCCAGCAGGTATGGACAGGGGAACACTGAAGCTTTCTTT.

The chain couples TRBV7-8 to TRBJ1-1; the D gene is possibly TRBD1 (5 bases). The CDR3 is 15 amino acids. Germline V lookup: CDR1 SGHVS, CDR2 FQNEAQ. V lost 4 bases, J lost 4 bases, and 16 bases lay in between. DNA of the CDR3: TGTGCCAGCAGCTCCGGAAACAGGTACCCCACTGAAGCTTTCTTT. It encodes CASSSGNRYPTEAFF.

The J gene is TRBJ2-5, the V gene TRBV19; TRBD1 matches 12 bases. This CDR3 is 16 amino acids long. Losses at the gene ends were 4 bases for V and 5 bases for J; bases not matched to a gene: 8. Germline V gene lookup returns CDR1 LNHDA and CDR2 SQIVND (reference sequence). In DNA form, the CDR3 reads TGTGCCAGTAGTACGGGGGGGACAGGGGGCATGGAGACCCAGTACTTC. Translated, it gives CASSTGGTGGMETQYF. Together with reference TRBV19 and TRBJ2-5, the CDR3 gives the full variable domain: DGGITQSPKYLFRKEGQNVTLSCEQNLNHDAMYWYRQDPGQGLRLIYYSQIVNDFQKGDIAEGYSVSREKKESFPLTVTSAQKNPTAFYLCASSTGGTGGMETQYFGPGTRLLVL.

This clone was counted between two and nine times. The chain links TRBV5-1 to TRBJ2-2; unclear D gene. The ends were cut back, 6 bases at V and 2 bases at J, with 11 bases in the middle. This CDR3 contains 14 residues. Germline V gives CDR1 SGHRS, CDR2 YFSETQ. The CDR3 DNA is TGCGCCAGCACGGAGACTCTAAACACCGGGGAGCTGTTTTTT. As protein: CASTETLNTGELFF.

The chain joins TRBV18 to TRBJ2-1; the match to TRBD2 covers 10 bases. The V gene's germline CDR1 is KGHSH and CDR2 LQKENI. The CDR3 has 14 amino acids. The V and J ends lost 7 bases and 2 bases, in that order; junction bases with no gene match: 2. CDR3 loop: CASLAGGAYNEQFF. The CDR3 DNA reads TGTGCCAGCTTAGCGGGAGGAGCCTACAATGAGCAGTTCTTC.

The chain couples TRBV7-3 to TRBJ2-1, with D perhaps TRBD1 (5 bases). Looked up from germline, CDR1 is SGHTA and CDR2 is FQGTGA. The germline V and J ends were trimmed by 7 bases and 5 bases, with 15 bases remaining between them. The CDR3 has 14 residues. The CDR3 coding sequence is TGTGCCAGCACCCCTGGGGCTGGCCACAATGAGCAGTTCTTC. Translated, it gives CASTPGAGHNEQFF.